These T cell receptor beta chains were read from a single sample in a study of OX40 agonist ivuxolimab in advanced cancers. Only in-frame clones appear in the TCRdb table, and some are missing; sequencing was by immunoSEQ multiplex PCR. The sample has about 79,000 clones, 90% to 95% seen once. Specimen: CD4+ or CD8+ T cells sorted from blood, collected in a trial of the OX40 agonist ivuxolimab. The receptors originated from an adult with an advanced solid tumor such as melanoma, head and neck, liver or kidney cancer. Each CDR3 is given with its conserved first and last residue. A row's size may be missing; if present it is once, few, many or a size class.

j_call v_call clone_size cdr3_aa
TRBJ1-5 TRBV27 NA CASGRPQHF
TRBJ1-5 TRBV7-8 NA CASSAMDSNQPQHF
TRBJ2-2 TRBV27 NA CASSLVREVNTGELFF
TRBJ2-5 TRBV5-4 NA CASSPMGEETQYF
TRBJ1-5 TRBV6-5 NA CASTQGQGNQPQHF
TRBJ2-3 TRBV27 NA CASRGDSTDTQYF
TRBJ1-4 TRBV9 NA CASSESGTGAEKLFF
TRBJ2-1 TRBV7-3 NA CASSSGTGYNEQFF
TRBJ2-7 TRBV7-9 NA CASSSVYEQYF
TRBJ2-3 TRBV7-9 NA CASSPPAVTDTQYF
TRBJ2-3 TRBV7-8 NA CASRGHYEDTQYF
TRBJ2-1 TRBV7-6 NA CASSLRGLAGAEQFF
TRBJ2-2 TRBV28 NA CASSWDGSNTGELFF
TRBJ2-3 TRBV5-1 NA CASSLEGAENTQYF
TRBJ2-1 TRBV7-3 NA CASSTGTVNEQFF
TRBJ2-1 TRBV4-3 once CASSQEVLADWGGYNEQFF
TRBJ2-5 TRBV7-3 NA CASSLTREGGQETQYF
TRBJ2-7 TRBV13 NA CASSVTYEQYF
NA TRBV28 NA CASSLGTGLSYEQYF
TRBJ1-2 TRBV5-6 NA CASSLGVGGYTF
TRBJ2-7 TRBV19 NA CASSIQGGHYEQYF
TRBJ2-2 TRBV6-1 NA CAIGQGYTGELFF
TRBJ2-7 TRBV27 once CATQGAVNEQYF
TRBJ2-7 TRBV5-8 NA CASSRRGQSYEQYF
TRBJ2-5 TRBV2 once CASSDQYQETQYF
TRBJ2-7 TRBV5-6 NA CASSLEVTYEQYF
TRBJ2-3 TRBV30 NA CDTIVTLETDTQYF
TRBJ1-1 TRBV27 NA CASNQRQGGTEAFF
TRBJ1-5 TRBV1 NA CTSSQEIWQGNQPQHF
TRBJ2-1 TRBV28 once CASSLVGNNEQFF
TRBJ1-6 TRBV11-2 NA CASSPGTVYNSPLHF
TRBJ2-5 TRBV6-5 NA CASSVGPRETQYF
TRBJ1-2 TRBV7-9 NA CASSGGQGAPGGYTF
TRBJ2-5 TRBV7-9 NA CASSQKEKETQYF
TRBJ1-4 TRBV5-8 NA CASRRVTTANEKLFF
TRBJ2-5 TRBV4-1 NA CASSQGTSGSGETQYF